Below are 27 T cell receptor beta chains sequenced from a single sample in a study of cytomegalovirus exposure and HLA in healthy donors. 60 Vbeta and 13 Jbeta primers were used in PCR. Sequencing was performed with immunoSEQ multiplex PCR; in TCRdb, only in-frame clones are kept and a portion is missing. The data contain 160,000 or so clones, around 81% of them seen just once; the ten biggest clones take up less than 1.2%. Material: PBMCs. All receptors come from a woman aged 40 to 49 in good health and CMV-seronegative.

The V and J genes are TRBV5-1 and TRBJ1-4; unclear D gene. The germline V gene has CDR1 SGHRS and CDR2 YFSETQ. CDR3 length equals 14 residues. The V end was cut by 0 bases, the J end by 7 bases, with 10 bases between. This chain's CDR3 is CASSLAVDSEKLFF. The CDR3, as DNA: TGCGCCAGCAGCTTGGCAGTCGATTCTGAAAAACTGTTTTTT.

The gene calls are TRBV25-1 and TRBJ1-4; 7 nucleotides agree with TRBD1. Germline V gene sequence: CDR1 MGHDK, CDR2 SYGVNS. The CDR3 has 16 residues. V lost 3 bases to trimming and J lost 7 bases; unmatched junction nucleotides: 11. The CDR3 reads CASSDTAGGGGEKLFF. CDR3 bases: TGTGCCAGCAGTGACACTGCAGGGGGAGGAGGTGAAAAACTGTTTTTT.

The V call is TRBV9, the J call TRBJ2-7; D is ambiguous. This CDR3 is 14 amino acids long. V gave up 0 bases and J gave up 5 bases, with 12 bases separating them. In germline, CDR1 is SGDLS, CDR2 YYNGEE. The CDR3 protein is CASSVGPASNEQYF. In nucleotides, the CDR3 is TGTGCCAGCAGCGTAGGTCCAGCGAGCAACGAGCAGTACTTC.

The V and J genes are TRBV30 and TRBJ1-2; weak D call: TRBD1 (6 bases). Germline V gene sequence: CDR1 GTSNPN, CDR2 SVGIG (reference sequence). Trimming took 4 bases from V and 4 from J, leaving 13 bases between them. The CDR3 length is 13 residues. CDR3 protein: CAWKWQGSYGYTF. CDR3 sequence (DNA): TGTGCCTGGAAGTGGCAGGGGAGCTATGGCTACACCTTC.

V gene TRBV4-2 combines with J gene TRBJ2-3, with TRBD2 matching 7 bases. Per germline, CDR1 LGHNA and CDR2 YNFKEQ. V was clipped by 4 bases and J by 3 bases; unmatched bases: 10. The CDR3 consists of 16 residues. The CDR3 DNA reads TGTGCCAGCAGCCGAGATACGGGAGGATGGACAGATACGCAGTATTTT. This translates into CASSRDTGGWTDTQYF.

The CDR3 nucleotides are TGTGCCTGGAGTGGAGGTAGTCCGGCCGGGGAGCTGTTTTTT. Protein sequence: CAWSGGSPAGELFF. The chain combines TRBV30 with TRBJ2-2; D call uncertain. Deletions cut 1 base from V and 6 bases from J, with 12 bases between. Germline lookup yields CDR1 GTSNPN and CDR2 SVGIG (reference sequence). The CDR3 length is 14 residues.

This chain links TRBV4-1 with TRBJ1-4; D possibly corresponds to TRBD1 (5 bases). CDR1 MGHRA and CDR2 YSYEKL come from the germline V gene. This CDR3 has 16 amino acids. V shed 3 bases and J shed 7 bases, with 18 bases lying between them. CDR3 DNA: TGCGCCAGCAGCCAGGGGGGAGGAGACCCAGGTGAAAAACTGTTTTTT. Protein product: CASSQGGGDPGEKLFF.

J is TRBJ2-5 and V is TRBV18, with TRBD2 matching over 8 bases. The V gene end was trimmed by 1 base and the J gene end by 5 bases; junction bases not matched to a gene: 9. Germline V lookup: CDR1 KGHSH, CDR2 LQKENI. There are 16 residues in the CDR3. The CDR3 protein is CASSPRNLAGGETQYF. CDR3 nucleotide sequence: TGTGCCAGCTCACCACGGAACCTAGCGGGTGGCGAGACCCAGTACTTC.

This clone was counted a few times. The chain carries TRBV6-5 and TRBJ1-1; a possible D gene is TRBD1 (5 bases). Trimming took off 0 bases at V and 4 bases at J, with 12 bases between the two ends. Germline V gene lookup returns CDR1 MNHEY and CDR2 SVGAGI. The CDR3 spans 15 residues. Written as DNA, the CDR3 is TGTGCCAGCAGTTACTCGAAGGGGTGGAGCACTGAAGCTTTCTTT. Amino acids: CASSYSKGWSTEAFF.

CDR3 region: CASTGTGDEKLFF. The CDR3, as DNA: TGTGCCAGCACGGGGACGGGGGATGAAAAACTGTTTTTT. V and J are TRBV2 and TRBJ1-4; weak D call: TRBD1 (5 bases). This CDR3 contains 13 residues. Germline-derived CDR1 and CDR2 are SNHLY and FYNNEI. V was cut by 7 bases and J by 6 bases, with 12 bases left in between.

The chain employs TRBV29-1 and TRBJ1-2; the match to TRBD1 covers 9 bases. Germline CDR1 is SQVTM and CDR2 is ANQGSEA. The CDR3 is 13 amino acids. The trim removed 6 bases at V and 2 bases at J, leaving 4 bases unmatched. CDR3 residues: CSVRQGGNYGYTF. CDR3 in DNA: TGCAGCGTGAGACAGGGGGGGAACTATGGCTACACCTTC.

CDR3 loop: CASSPSVANTEAFF. DNA for the CDR3: TGTGCCAGCAGTCCCTCAGTAGCGAACACTGAAGCTTTCTTT. V usage is TRBV27 and J usage is TRBJ1-1; D is unclear. V gave up 5 bases and J gave up 1 base, with 11 bases separating them. This CDR3 is 14 amino acids long. The germline CDR1 and CDR2 sequences are MNHEY and SMNVEV (reference sequence).

This chain's CDR3 is CATSRAGLAGVYEQYF. CDR3 bases: TGTGCCACCAGCAGAGCAGGACTAGCGGGAGTTTACGAGCAGTACTTC. The chain joins TRBV15 to TRBJ2-7; 13 bases are shared with TRBD2. Germline CDR1 reads LNHNV; CDR2 reads YYDKDF (reference sequence). Germline trimming cut 1 base from V and 4 bases from J; bases unmatched to any gene: 4. CDR3 length: 16 residues.

The gene calls are TRBV19 and TRBJ2-5, with D maybe TRBD2 (6 bases). Germline V gene sequence: CDR1 LNHDA, CDR2 SQIVND (reference sequence). Trimming took off 6 bases at V and 5 bases at J, with 13 bases between the two ends. The CDR3 has 13 residues. The CDR3 DNA reads as TGTGCCAGTAGGTTGGGGGGAACCGAGACCCAGTACTTC. Its protein is CASRLGGTETQYF.

The chain couples TRBV30 to TRBJ2-1, with TRBD2 matching over 10 bases. The germline V gene has CDR1 GTSNPN and CDR2 SVGIG (reference sequence). This CDR3 has 15 amino acids. Unmatched junction bases numbered 7, after V lost 2 bases and J lost 6 bases. CDR3 region: CAWSRTSGTPNEQFF. CDR3 DNA: TGTGCCTGGAGTAGGACTAGCGGAACACCCAATGAGCAGTTCTTC.

The rearrangement joins TRBV2 to TRBJ2-3, with TRBD1 matching 7 bases. Trimming removed 5 bases from V and 0 bases from J; junction bases left unmatched: 8. CDR1 and CDR2 (germline): SNHLY, FYNNEI. The CDR3 totals 16 residues. The CDR3 nucleotides read TGTGCCAGCAGTCCCCTAGGACAGGCGAGCACAGATACGCAGTATTTT. Protein product: CASSPLGQASTDTQYF.

This clone was picked up one time. V usage is TRBV5-1 and J usage is TRBJ2-7, with TRBD1 identical over 8 bases. Trimming removed 3 bases from V and 0 bases from J; junction bases left unmatched: 5. The CDR3 is 15 residues long. CDR1 is SGHRS, CDR2 YFSETQ, per germline. The CDR3 region has the DNA TGCGCCAGCAGCTATGGACAGGGAGGCTCCTACGAGCAGTACTTC. Translation: CASSYGQGGSYEQYF. Full variable domain (rest looked up from reference TRBV5-1 and TRBJ2-7): KAGVTQTPRYLIKTRGQQVTLSCSPISGHRSVSWYQQTPGQGLQFLFEYFSETQRNKGNFPGRFSGRQFSNSRSEMNVSTLELGDSALYLCASSYGQGGSYEQYFGPGTRLTVT.

This clone was recorded a few times. The chain recombines TRBV18 with TRBJ1-4, with D hard to call. V was cut by 0 bases and J by 5 bases, with 10 bases left in between. Germline V lookup: CDR1 KGHSH, CDR2 LQKENI. CDR3 length equals 15 residues. In DNA, the CDR3 is TGTGCCAGCTCACCACCAACAGCCTCGAATGAAAAACTGTTTTTT. Its translation: CASSPPTASNEKLFF.

This clone was counted only a few times. The chain carries TRBV6-6 and TRBJ2-3; D gene uncertain. This CDR3 is built from 11 residues. V shed 5 bases and J shed 6 bases, with 6 bases lying between them. CDR1 and CDR2 from the germline V gene are MNHNY and SVGAGI (reference sequence). The chain's CDR3 is CASSRRDTQYF. CDR3 DNA: TGTGCCAGCAGTCGCCGGGATACGCAGTATTTT.

The chain combines TRBV6-1 with TRBJ2-5, with D possibly being TRBD1 (6 bases). This CDR3 is built from 15 residues. Looked up from germline, CDR1 is MNHNS and CDR2 is SASEGT. Trimming took 3 bases from V and 5 from J, leaving 16 bases between them. The CDR3 is CASSEVRGIGETQYF. The CDR3 coding sequence is TGTGCCAGCAGTGAGGTCAGGGGAATTGGGGAGACCCAGTACTTC.

The chain recombines TRBV25-1 with TRBJ1-5; TRBD1 aligns across 8 bases. CDR3 length equals 18 residues. The V gene end was trimmed by 2 bases and the J gene end by 0 bases; junction bases not matched to a gene: 9. Per germline, CDR1 MGHDK and CDR2 SYGVNS. DNA of the CDR3: TGTGCCAGCAGTGAAGGACGGGACAGGATGTATAGCAATCAGCCCCAGCATTTT. Translated: CASSEGRDRMYSNQPQHF. The variable domain in full, completed from reference TRBV25-1 and TRBJ1-5, reads EADIYQTPRYLVIGTGKKITLECSQTMGHDKMYWYQQDPGMELHLIHYSYGVNSTEKGDLSSESTVSRIRTEHFPLTLESARPSHTSQYLCASSEGRDRMYSNQPQHFGDGTRLSIL.

Concerning this clone itself: The junction does not match germline at one end; this may be a read error. The gene calls are TRBV7-7 and TRBJ2-3, with a tentative D call TRBD2 (5 bases). CDR1 and CDR2 (germline): SSHAT, FNYEAQ (reference sequence). The CDR3 runs to 15 residues. CDR3: CASSLAEGRADTQYF. In DNA form, the CDR3 reads TGTGCTAGCAGCTTAGCCGAGGGTCGCGCAGATACGCAGTATTTT.

This chain connects TRBV6-5 to TRBJ1-1; tentative D call: TRBD1 (5 bases). This CDR3 comprises 13 residues. Germline assignment: CDR1 MNHEY and CDR2 SVGAGI. Between the trimmed V and J ends, which lost 2 bases and 5 bases, there was a span of 9 bases. CDR3 sequence (DNA): TGTGCCAGCAGTTACGGGGGGGGGACTGAAGCTTTCTTT. It translates to CASSYGGGTEAFF.

This sequence joins TRBV15 and TRBJ2-7; the D gene is possibly TRBD2 (6 bases). Germline V gene lookup returns CDR1 LNHNV and CDR2 YYDKDF (reference sequence). The V gene lost 3 bases and the J gene lost 2 bases, with 11 bases spanning the gap. CDR3 length: 14 residues. CDR3 region: CATSSGGTAYEQYF. In DNA, the CDR3 is TGTGCCACCAGCAGTGGCGGGACGGCCTACGAGCAGTACTTC.

The chain has TRBV30 and TRBJ2-7; the D is unclear. The CDR3 has 12 residues. V gave up 2 bases and J gave up 3 bases, with 8 bases separating them. The V gene's germline CDR1 is GTSNPN and CDR2 SVGIG (reference sequence). This CDR3 reads CAWSSPNYEQYF. DNA for the CDR3: TGTGCCTGGAGTTCCCCCAACTACGAGCAGTACTTC. The full variable domain, rest sourced from reference TRBV30 and TRBJ2-7, is SQTIHQWPATLVQPVGSPLSLECTVEGTSNPNLYWYRQAAGRGLQLLFYSVGIGQISSEVPQNLSASRPQDRQFILSSKKLLLSDSGFYLCAWSSPNYEQYFGPGTRLTVT.

The chain combines TRBV7-9 with TRBJ1-6; D gene uncertain. The CDR3 runs to 15 residues. V lost 3 bases, J lost 8 bases, and 14 bases lay in between. Per the germline V gene, CDR1 is SEHNR and CDR2 is FQNEAQ (reference sequence). CDR3 loop: CASSFAREGDSPLHF. The CDR3 nucleotides read TGTGCCAGCAGCTTTGCGAGGGAAGGTGATTCACCCCTCCACTTT.

The gene calls are TRBV9 and TRBJ2-5, with TRBD1 matching 11 bases. The germline V gene has CDR1 SGDLS and CDR2 YYNGEE. J was trimmed by 2 bases and V by 4 bases; bases with no gene match: 19. There are 20 residues in the CDR3. CDR3 protein: CASSPWTGGAKGTGQETQYF. CDR3 DNA: TGTGCCAGCAGCCCCTGGACAGGGGGCGCGAAAGGAACGGGGCAAGAGACCCAGTACTTC. The whole variable domain, remainder taken from reference TRBV9 and TRBJ2-5, is DSGVTQTPKHLITATGQRVTLRCSPRSGDLSVYWYQQSLDQGLQFLIQYYNGEERAKGNILERFSAQQFPDLHSELNLSSLELGDSALYFCASSPWTGGAKGTGQETQYFGPGTRLLVL.